Following are 15 T cell receptor beta chains from one sample sequenced in a study of early T cells in non-severe SARS-CoV-2 infection. Using its own MiXCR run on the 5' RACE reads, TCRdb lists one record per CDR3 protein. The sample carries about 57,000 distinct CDR3 sequences, 10% to 15% recorded once. The sample comprised whole blood. These receptors originate from an adult who was a healthcare worker with PCR-confirmed SARS-CoV-2 infection or an uninfected control (not recorded which).

This clonotype was seen many times. J is TRBJ2-3 and V is TRBV10-1; TRBD2 matches at 9 bases. Germline assignment: CDR1 WNHNN and CDR2 SYGVQD (reference sequence). Trimming took 3 bases from V and 5 from J; bases not matched to a gene: 9. The CDR3 length is 16 residues. The CDR3: CASSESAGGRRDTQYF. The CDR3 coding sequence is TGCGCCAGCAGTGAATCAGCGGGGGGAAGGAGAGATACGCAGTATTTT.

This clonotype was seen ten or more times. The rearrangement joins TRBV5-1 to TRBJ2-3; tentatively, D is TRBD1 (5 bases). V was shortened by 4 bases and J by 11 bases, with 23 bases between the two germline ends. This CDR3 is 15 amino acids long. The germline CDR1 and CDR2 sequences are SGHRS and YFSETQ. The CDR3 region is CASSPTGSSRIGQYF. The CDR3 DNA reads as TGCGCCAGCAGCCCAACAGGATCCTCCCGGATCGGGCAGTATTTT.

The table lists this clonotype with many counts. The chain couples TRBV19 to TRBJ1-4; D is unresolved. Germline V gene sequence: CDR1 LNHDA, CDR2 SQIVND (reference sequence). V was clipped by 4 bases and J by 4 bases, with 16 bases between them. CDR3 size: 16 residues. The CDR3 protein is CASSNLMRTLNEKLFF. The CDR3 region has the DNA TGTGCCAGTAGTAACCTCATGAGGACGCTTAATGAAAAACTGTTTTTT.

The J gene is TRBJ2-7, the V gene TRBV19, with D perhaps TRBD1 (6 bases). CDR1 is LNHDA, CDR2 SQIVND, per germline (reference sequence). Trimming removed 5 bases at V and 1 base at J, with 18 bases between. The CDR3 length is 16 residues. CDR3 amino acids: CASSGGIPGHSYEQYF. CDR3 nucleotide sequence: TGTGCCAGTAGTGGTGGGATTCCGGGACATTCCTACGAGCAGTACTTC.

The table lists this clonotype with many counts. The chain joins TRBV20-1 to TRBJ1-2; D call uncertain. This CDR3 comprises 15 residues. Between the trimmed V and J ends, which lost 6 bases and 0 bases, there was a span of 17 bases. CDR1 is DFQATT and CDR2 is SNEGSKA in the germline V gene (reference sequence). The CDR3 protein is CSAATAINANYGYTF. For the CDR3, the DNA is TGCAGTGCCGCGACGGCTATAAACGCTAACTATGGCTACACCTTC.

The genes are TRBV3-1 and TRBJ2-4; D could derive from TRBD1 or TRBD2 (5 bases each). The V gene lost 4 bases and the J gene lost 3 bases, with 13 bases spanning the gap. The CDR3 is 15 residues long. Per the germline V gene, CDR1 is LGHDT and CDR2 is YNNKEL (reference sequence). The CDR3: CASSPYGDHKNIQYF. CDR3 in DNA: TGTGCCAGCAGCCCGTACGGGGACCACAAAAACATTCAGTACTTC. Complete variable domain (other parts from reference TRBV3-1 and TRBJ2-4): DTAVSQTPKYLVTQMGNDKSIKCEQNLGHDTMYWYKQDSKKFLKIMFSYNNKELIINETVPNRFSPKSPDKAHLNLHINSLELGDSAVYFCASSPYGDHKNIQYFGAGTRLSVL.

This clonotype came up a few times. The chain couples TRBV6-5 to TRBJ1-6; D might be TRBD1 (6 bases). Germline CDR1 is MNHEY and CDR2 is SVGAGI. With 6 bases removed from V and 10 bases from J, the gap between germline ends came to 16 bases. The CDR3 is 14 residues long. The CDR3 DNA follows: TGTGCCAGCAGACTGCCAGGGGATTCGTCACCCCTCCACTTT. Residues: CASRLPGDSSPLHF.

This clonotype was detected ten times or more. The chain uses TRBV2 and TRBJ2-7; tentatively, D is TRBD1 (6 bases). The CDR3 runs 14 residues. Trimming pared 6 bases from V and 4 bases from J, leaving 16 bases between. From germline, CDR1 is SNHLY and CDR2 FYNNEI. CDR3 in DNA: TGTGCCAGCAGCCCCGCAGGGGCCCCTTACGAGCAGTACTTC. Encoded protein: CASSPAGAPYEQYF.

The sample holds many counts of this clonotype. The chain recombines TRBV13 with TRBJ2-1; D possibly matches TRBD1 or TRBD2 (5 bases each). V gave up 4 bases and J gave up 10 bases, with 14 bases separating them. This CDR3 region has 13 residues. Per the germline V gene, CDR1 is PRHDT and CDR2 is FYEKMQ (reference sequence). The DNA of the CDR3 is TGTGCCAGCAGCTCTCCCCGTTGGGGGGAGCAGTTCTTC. This translates into CASSSPRWGEQFF.

This clonotype was seen repeatedly, ten times or more. The chain links TRBV5-6 to TRBJ1-3; no clear D gene. Between the trimmed V and J ends, which lost 2 bases and 0 bases, there was a span of 12 bases. This CDR3 spans 16 amino acids. CDR1 is SGHDT, CDR2 YYEEEE, per germline. For the CDR3, the DNA is TGTGCCAGCAGCTTCTCTCCCCTTATCTCTGGAAACACCATATATTTT. Encoded protein: CASSFSPLISGNTIYF.

This clonotype has more than one count but fewer than ten. The CDR3 spells CASSVVTGGYTEAFF. The CDR3 nucleotides read TGTGCCAGCAGCGTAGTTACAGGGGGCTACACTGAAGCTTTCTTT. This chain links TRBV9 with TRBJ1-1; TRBD1 matches at 9 bases. With 0 bases clipped from V and 3 bases from J, the junction kept 3 bases outside the gene matches. The CDR3 length is 15 residues. Germline CDR1 is SGDLS and CDR2 is YYNGEE.

This clonotype was observed many times. In DNA, the CDR3 is TGTGCCATCAGTGACAGGGGAAATCAGCCCCAGCATTTT. Translated, it gives CAISDRGNQPQHF. The V call is TRBV10-3, the J call TRBJ1-5; the D gene is possibly TRBD1 (6 bases). Germline CDR1 ENHRY, CDR2 SYGVKD. The CDR3 runs to 13 residues. Trimming took 3 bases from V and 4 from J, leaving 7 bases between them.

The chain uses TRBV10-3 and TRBJ2-2, with D perhaps TRBD2 (7 bases). With 10 bases removed from V and 0 bases from J, the gap between germline ends came to 15 bases. Per germline, CDR1 ENHRY and CDR2 SYGVKD. The CDR3 runs 15 residues. The DNA for the CDR3 is TGTGCCACCGGTCCGGGGGGCCCGAACACCGGGGAGCTGTTTTTT. Protein product: CATGPGGPNTGELFF.

This clonotype was counted only a few times. The rearrangement uses TRBV27 and TRBJ1-2, with TRBD1 identical over 7 bases. The CDR3 spans 14 residues. Trimming cost V 7 bases and J 2 bases; bases outside gene matches: 7. The germline CDR1 and CDR2 sequences are MNHEY and SMNVEV (reference sequence). This CDR3 is CASKADRPNYGYTF. The CDR3 DNA reads as TGTGCCAGCAAAGCGGACAGGCCAAACTATGGCTACACCTTC.

This clonotype was counted at least ten times. The J gene is TRBJ2-3, the V gene TRBV3-1; a possible D gene is TRBD1 (5 bases). The germline CDR1 and CDR2 sequences are LGHDT and YNNKEL (reference sequence). The CDR3 is made up of 14 amino acids. The germline V and J ends were trimmed by 3 bases and 0 bases, with 7 bases remaining between them. The CDR3 loop reads CASSHTGSTDTQYF. The CDR3 nucleotides are TGTGCCAGCAGCCACACAGGCAGCACAGATACGCAGTATTTT.